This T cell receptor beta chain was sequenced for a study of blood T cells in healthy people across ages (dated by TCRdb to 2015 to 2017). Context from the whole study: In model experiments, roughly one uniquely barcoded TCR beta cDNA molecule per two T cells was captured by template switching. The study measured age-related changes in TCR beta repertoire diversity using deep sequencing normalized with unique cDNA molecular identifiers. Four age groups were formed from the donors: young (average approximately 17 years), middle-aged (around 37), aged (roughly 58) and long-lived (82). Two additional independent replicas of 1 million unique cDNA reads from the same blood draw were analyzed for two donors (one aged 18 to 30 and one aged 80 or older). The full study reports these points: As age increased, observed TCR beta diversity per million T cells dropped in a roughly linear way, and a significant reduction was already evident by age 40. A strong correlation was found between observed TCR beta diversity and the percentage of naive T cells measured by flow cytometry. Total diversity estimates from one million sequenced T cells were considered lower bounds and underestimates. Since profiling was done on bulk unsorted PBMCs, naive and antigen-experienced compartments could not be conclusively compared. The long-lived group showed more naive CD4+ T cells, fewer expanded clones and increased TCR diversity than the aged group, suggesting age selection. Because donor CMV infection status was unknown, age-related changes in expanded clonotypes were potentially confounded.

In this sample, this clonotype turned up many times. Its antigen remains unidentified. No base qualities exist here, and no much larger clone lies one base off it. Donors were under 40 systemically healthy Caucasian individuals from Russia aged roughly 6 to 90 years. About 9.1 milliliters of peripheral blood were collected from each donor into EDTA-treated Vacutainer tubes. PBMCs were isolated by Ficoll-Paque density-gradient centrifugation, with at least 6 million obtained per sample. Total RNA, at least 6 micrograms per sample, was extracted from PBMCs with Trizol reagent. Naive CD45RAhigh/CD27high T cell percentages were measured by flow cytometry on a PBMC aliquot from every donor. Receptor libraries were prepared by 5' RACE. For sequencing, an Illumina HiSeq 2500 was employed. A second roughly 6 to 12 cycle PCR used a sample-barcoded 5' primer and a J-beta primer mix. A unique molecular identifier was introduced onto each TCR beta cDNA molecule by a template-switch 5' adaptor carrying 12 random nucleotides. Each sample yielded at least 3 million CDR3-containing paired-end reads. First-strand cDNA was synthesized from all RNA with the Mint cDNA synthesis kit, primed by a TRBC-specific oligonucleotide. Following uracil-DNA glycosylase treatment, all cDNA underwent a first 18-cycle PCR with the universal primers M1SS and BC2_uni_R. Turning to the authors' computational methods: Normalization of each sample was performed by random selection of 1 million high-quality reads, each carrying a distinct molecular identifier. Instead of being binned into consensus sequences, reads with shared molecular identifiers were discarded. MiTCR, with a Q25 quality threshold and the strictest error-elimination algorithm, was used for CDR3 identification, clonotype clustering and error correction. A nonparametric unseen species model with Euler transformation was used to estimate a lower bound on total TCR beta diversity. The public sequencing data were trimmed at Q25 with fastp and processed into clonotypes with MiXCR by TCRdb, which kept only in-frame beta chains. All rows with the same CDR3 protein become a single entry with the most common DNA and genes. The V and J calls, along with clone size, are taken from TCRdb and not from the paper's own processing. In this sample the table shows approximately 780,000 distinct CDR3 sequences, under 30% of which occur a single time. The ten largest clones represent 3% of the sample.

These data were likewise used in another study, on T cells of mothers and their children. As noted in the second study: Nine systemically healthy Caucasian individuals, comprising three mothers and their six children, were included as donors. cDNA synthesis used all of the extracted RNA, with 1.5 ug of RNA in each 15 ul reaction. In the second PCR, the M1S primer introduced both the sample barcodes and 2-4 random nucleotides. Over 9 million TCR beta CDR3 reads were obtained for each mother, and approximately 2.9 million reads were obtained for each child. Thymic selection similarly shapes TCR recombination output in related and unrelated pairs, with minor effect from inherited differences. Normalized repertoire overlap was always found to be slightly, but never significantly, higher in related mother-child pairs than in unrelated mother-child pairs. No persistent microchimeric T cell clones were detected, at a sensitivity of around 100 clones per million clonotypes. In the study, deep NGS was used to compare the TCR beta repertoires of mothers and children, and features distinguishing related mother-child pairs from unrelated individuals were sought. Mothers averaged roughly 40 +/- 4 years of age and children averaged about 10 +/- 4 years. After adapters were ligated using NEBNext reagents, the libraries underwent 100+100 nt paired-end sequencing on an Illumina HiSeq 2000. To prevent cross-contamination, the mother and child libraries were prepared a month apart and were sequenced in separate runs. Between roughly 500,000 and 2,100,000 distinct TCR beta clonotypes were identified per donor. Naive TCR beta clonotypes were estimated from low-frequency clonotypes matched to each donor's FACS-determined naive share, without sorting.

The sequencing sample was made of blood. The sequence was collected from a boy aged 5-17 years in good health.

The CDR3 protein is CSTGTASEKLFF. The DNA sequence is TGCAGTACCGGGACAGCAAGTGAAAAACTGTTTTTT. Rearrangement joined TRBV20-1 to TRBJ1-4, with TRBD1 identical over 7 junction bases. Germline trimming amounts to 8 bases on V and 7 bases on J, with 7 as the count of junction bases outside the gene matches. The CDR3 goes from the cysteine to the phenylalanine over 12 residues. Kept here is only the CDR3 DNA, which spans 36 bases and is read in frame from base 1. CDR1 DFQATT and CDR2 SNEGSKA were looked up in the germline V gene (reference sequence).